The 11 T cell receptor beta chains below were found in one sample sequenced in a study of blood T cell repertoires in COVID-19. Assay used: immunoSEQ multiplex PCR; TCRdb lists only in-frame clones, some missing. The profile shows around 150,000 clones, nearly 80% of them singletons. The material sequenced was peripheral blood. The receptor source for this set is a woman older than 75 with acute or convalescent COVID-19.

This clone turned up a few times. The chain carries TRBV4-1 and TRBJ1-2, with unresolved D. V gave up 0 bases and J gave up 4 bases, with 12 bases separating them. CDR1 MGHRA and CDR2 YSYEKL come from the germline V gene. The CDR3 consists of 15 residues. The CDR3 sequence is CASSQELAEVYGYTF. CDR3 bases: TGCGCCAGCAGCCAAGAGTTGGCCGAAGTCTATGGCTACACCTTC.

The genes are TRBV29-1 and TRBJ1-1, with D perhaps matching TRBD1 (5 bases). Per the germline V gene, CDR1 is SQVTM and CDR2 is ANQGSEA. The CDR3 length is 14 residues. V dropped 4 bases and J dropped 5 bases, with 17 bases sitting between them. CDR3 loop: CSVAGGRGVTEAFF. CDR3 bases: TGCAGCGTTGCCGGGGGGAGGGGCGTAACTGAAGCTTTCTTT.

This clone appeared once. The chain employs TRBV5-1 and TRBJ2-7, with no clear D. The germline gives CDR1 SGHRS, CDR2 YFSETQ. Trimming pared 0 bases from V and 7 bases from J, leaving 14 bases between. CDR3 length: 14 amino acids. The CDR3 DNA reads as TGCGCCAGCAGCTTGGCCTCCGGCACGGAGGAGCAGTACTTC. The encoded protein is CASSLASGTEEQYF.

V is TRBV5-4 and J is TRBJ2-1, with D possibly being TRBD1 (6 bases). The CDR3 totals 16 residues. Germline values: CDR1 SGHNT, CDR2 YYREEE (reference sequence). Trimming removed 0 bases at V and 0 bases at J, with 10 bases between. Here the CDR3 reads CASSLALGGSYNEQFF. The CDR3 nucleotides are TGTGCCAGCAGCTTGGCCCTAGGGGGCTCCTACAATGAGCAGTTCTTC. The full variable domain, rest sourced from reference TRBV5-4 and TRBJ2-1, is ETGVTQSPTHLIKTRGQQVTLRCSSQSGHNTVSWYQQALGQGPQFIFQYYREEENGRGNFPPRFSGLQFPNYSSELNVNALELDDSALYLCASSLALGGSYNEQFFGPGTRLTVL.

A single count supports this clone. The rearrangement uses TRBV10-2 and TRBJ2-1; 12 nucleotides line up with TRBD2. This CDR3 is 17 amino acids long. Germline V gene data show CDR1 as WSHSY and CDR2 as SAAADI. V was clipped by 0 bases and J by 6 bases; unmatched bases: 6. CDR3 amino acids: CASSESSLAGGRNEQFF. CDR3 in DNA: TGCGCCAGCAGTGAGTCTTCCCTAGCGGGGGGGCGCAATGAGCAGTTCTTC.

This clone was found a few times. The chain joins TRBV4-2 to TRBJ2-7, with 7 bases identical to TRBD2. Trimming cost V 1 base and J 2 bases; bases outside gene matches: 5. Per germline, CDR1 LGHNA and CDR2 YNFKEQ. The CDR3 covers 15 residues. The CDR3 nucleotides read TGTGCCAGCAGCCAAGGGGGGGGGTCCCCCTACGAGCAGTACTTC. Translating it yields CASSQGGGSPYEQYF.

The genes are TRBV11-2 and TRBJ2-1; 12 bases align to TRBD2. Trimming took 2 bases from V and 0 from J; bases not matched to a gene: 5. Looked up from germline, CDR1 is SGHAT and CDR2 is FQNNGV. The CDR3 covers 18 residues. The CDR3 sequence is CASSLSLAGGNSYNEQFF. The CDR3 coding sequence is TGTGCCAGCAGCTTAAGTCTAGCGGGAGGGAACTCCTACAATGAGCAGTTCTTC.

The chain carries TRBV5-4 and TRBJ2-7, with 11 bases fitting TRBD1. In germline, CDR1 is SGHNT, CDR2 YYREEE (reference sequence). The CDR3 has 15 amino acids. V was pared by 4 bases and J by 3 bases, with 6 bases of the junction left unmatched. The CDR3 loop reads CASSLWTGGFYEQYF. CDR3 bases: TGTGCCAGCAGCCTTTGGACAGGGGGCTTCTACGAGCAGTACTTC.

The chain recombines TRBV5-1 with TRBJ1-4; a weak D match, TRBD1 (5 bases). V lost 4 bases and J 9 bases, leaving 13 bases between the germline ends. The CDR3 is made up of 13 amino acids. Germline V CDR1 and CDR2: SGHRS, YFSETQ. CDR3 sequence: CASSGGDPKKLFF. The CDR3 region has the DNA TGCGCCAGCAGCGGGGGGGACCCAAAAAAACTGTTTTTT.

The genes are TRBV19 and TRBJ1-4, with 8 bases that match TRBD1. V lost 5 bases, J lost 8 bases, and 10 bases stayed unmatched. Germline CDR1 is LNHDA and CDR2 is SQIVND (reference sequence). CDR3 length: 15 residues. The DNA of the CDR3 is TGTGCCAGTAGTTCCCGACAGGGGCAAAGGGAAAAACTGTTTTTT. Translating gives CASSSRQGQREKLFF.

This rearrangement joins TRBV27 to TRBJ2-3, with 11 nucleotides matching TRBD1. The CDR3 is made up of 13 amino acids. The germline CDR1 and CDR2 sequences are MNHEY and SMNVEV (reference sequence). With V trimmed by 6 bases and J by 4 bases, 0 bases remained unmatched. For the CDR3, the DNA is TGTGCCAGCAGGGGACAGGGGGCAGATACGCAGTATTTT. Amino acids: CASRGQGADTQYF.